This TCR beta chain was sequenced for a study of T cells in women clearing cervical HPV infection. In the case of this clone: The CDR3 is cut off 3 residues early in the read; its end comes from the germline J gene.

V shed 6 bases, J shed 1 base, and the junction held 8 bases outside the gene matches. The CDR3 contains 14 residues. The germline gives CDR1 DFQATT, CDR2 SNEGSKA (reference sequence). The repertoire was sequenced with immunoSEQ multiplex PCR; TCRdb's copy has only in-frame clones and lacks some. The specimen's table records about 28,000 clones. The clonotype originates from a woman between 18 and 70 years old with a cervical HPV16 infection that either progressed to CIN3+ or cleared (not recorded which). The rearrangement uses TRBV20-1 and TRBJ2-5; TRBD2 aligns across 7 bases. Sequencing was done on a sample of blood buffy coat. The DNA read from the CDR3 is TGCAGTGCCCAAGACTCTAGCGGCCAAGAGACC. It is translated as CSAQDSSGQET. The complete CDR3 reads CSAQDSSGQETQYF.